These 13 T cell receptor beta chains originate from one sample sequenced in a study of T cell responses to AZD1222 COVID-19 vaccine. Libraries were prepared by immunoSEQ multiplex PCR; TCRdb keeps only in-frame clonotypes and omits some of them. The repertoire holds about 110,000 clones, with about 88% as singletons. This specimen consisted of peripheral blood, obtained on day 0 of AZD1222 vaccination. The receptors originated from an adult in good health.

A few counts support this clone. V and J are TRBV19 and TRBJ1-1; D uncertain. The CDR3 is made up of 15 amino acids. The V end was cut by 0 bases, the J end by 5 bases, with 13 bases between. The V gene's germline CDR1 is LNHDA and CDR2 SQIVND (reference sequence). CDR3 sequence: CASSIDGLARTEAFF. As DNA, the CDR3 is TGTGCCAGTAGTATAGACGGCCTTGCTCGGACTGAAGCTTTCTTT. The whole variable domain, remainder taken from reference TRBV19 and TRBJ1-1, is DGGITQSPKYLFRKEGQNVTLSCEQNLNHDAMYWYRQDPGQGLRLIYYSQIVNDFQKGDIAEGYSVSREKKESFPLTVTSAQKNPTAFYLCASSIDGLARTEAFFGQGTRLTVV.

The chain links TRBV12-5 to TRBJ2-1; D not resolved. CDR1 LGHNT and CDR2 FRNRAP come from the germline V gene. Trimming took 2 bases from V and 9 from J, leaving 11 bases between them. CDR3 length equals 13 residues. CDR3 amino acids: CASGLPSGTEQFF. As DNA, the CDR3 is TGTGCTAGTGGTTTGCCATCTGGTACTGAGCAGTTCTTC.

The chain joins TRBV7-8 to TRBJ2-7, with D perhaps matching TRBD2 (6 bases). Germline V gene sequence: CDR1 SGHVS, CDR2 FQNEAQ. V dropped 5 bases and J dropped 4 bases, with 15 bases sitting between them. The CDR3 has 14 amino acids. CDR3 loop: CASSPSTSRYEQYF. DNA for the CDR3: TGTGCCAGCAGCCCATCGACTAGTAGGTACGAGCAGTACTTC.

CDR3 nucleotides: TGTGCCAGCAGACAAGACAGGGGGCGAGATACGCAGTATTTT. As protein: CASRQDRGRDTQYF. The chain is built from TRBV6-5 and TRBJ2-3, with TRBD1 matching over 10 bases. The V and J ends lost 6 bases and 5 bases, in that order; junction bases with no gene match: 5. Germline V CDR1 and CDR2: MNHEY, SVGAGI. The CDR3 spans 14 residues.

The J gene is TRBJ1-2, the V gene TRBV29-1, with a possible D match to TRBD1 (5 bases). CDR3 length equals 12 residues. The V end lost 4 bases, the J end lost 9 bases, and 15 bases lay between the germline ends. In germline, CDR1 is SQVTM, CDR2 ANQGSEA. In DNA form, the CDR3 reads TGCAGCGTTGTGAGAGGGGATAGTAGCTACACCTTC. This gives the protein CSVVRGDSSYTF.

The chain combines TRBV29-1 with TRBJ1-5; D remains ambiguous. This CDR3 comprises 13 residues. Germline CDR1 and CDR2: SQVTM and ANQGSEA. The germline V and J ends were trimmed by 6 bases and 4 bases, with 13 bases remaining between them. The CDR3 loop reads CSVAGNPNQPQHF. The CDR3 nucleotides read TGCAGCGTCGCCGGGAACCCAAATCAGCCCCAGCATTTT.

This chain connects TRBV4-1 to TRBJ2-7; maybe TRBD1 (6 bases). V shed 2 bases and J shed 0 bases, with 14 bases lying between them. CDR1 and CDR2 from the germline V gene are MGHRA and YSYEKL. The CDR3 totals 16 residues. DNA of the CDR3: TGCGCCAGCAGCCAACCTAAAGGGGACATCTCCTACGAGCAGTACTTC. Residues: CASSQPKGDISYEQYF.

The CDR3 sequence is CSVVGQGYGYTF. DNA of the CDR3: TGCAGCGTTGTTGGGCAGGGGTATGGCTACACCTTC. The chain has TRBV29-1 and TRBJ1-2, with D possibly TRBD1 on 6 matching bases. Germline loops: CDR1 SQVTM, CDR2 ANQGSEA. The CDR3 contains 12 residues. The V end lost 4 bases, the J end lost 5 bases, and 11 bases lay between the germline ends. The full variable domain, completed using reference TRBV29-1 and TRBJ1-2, is SAVISQKPSRDICQRGTSLTIQCQVDSQVTMMFWYRQQPGQSLTLIATANQGSEATYESGFVIDKFPISRPNLTFSTLTVSNMSPEDSSIYLCSVVGQGYGYTFGSGTRLTVV.

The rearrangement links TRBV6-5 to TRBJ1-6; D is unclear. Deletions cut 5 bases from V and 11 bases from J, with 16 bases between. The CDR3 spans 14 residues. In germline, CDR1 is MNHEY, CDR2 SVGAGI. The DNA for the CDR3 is TGTGCCAGCAGTCCACGGACTCCGGCGCCACCCCTCCACTTT. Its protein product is CASSPRTPAPPLHF.

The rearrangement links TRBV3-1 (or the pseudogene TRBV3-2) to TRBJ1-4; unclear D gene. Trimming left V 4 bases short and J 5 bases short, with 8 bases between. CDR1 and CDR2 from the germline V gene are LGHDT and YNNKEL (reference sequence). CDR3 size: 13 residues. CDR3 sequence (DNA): TGTGCCAGCAGCCGGAACCCGAATGAAAAACTGTTTTTT. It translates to CASSRNPNEKLFF.

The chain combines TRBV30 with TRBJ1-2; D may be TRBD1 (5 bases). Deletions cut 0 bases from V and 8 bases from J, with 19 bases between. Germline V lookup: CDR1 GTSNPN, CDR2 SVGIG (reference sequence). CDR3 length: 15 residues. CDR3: CAWSVRMGLSMGYTF. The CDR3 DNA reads TGTGCCTGGAGTGTACGAATGGGACTAAGCATGGGCTACACCTTC. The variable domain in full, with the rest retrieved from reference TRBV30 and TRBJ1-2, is SQTIHQWPATLVQPVGSPLSLECTVEGTSNPNLYWYRQAAGRGLQLLFYSVGIGQISSEVPQNLSASRPQDRQFILSSKKLLLSDSGFYLCAWSVRMGLSMGYTFGSGTRLTVV.

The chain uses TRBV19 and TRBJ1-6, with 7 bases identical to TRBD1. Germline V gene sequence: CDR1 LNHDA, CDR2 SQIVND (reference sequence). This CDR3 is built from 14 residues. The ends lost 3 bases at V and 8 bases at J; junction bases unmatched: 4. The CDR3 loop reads CASSMMDRYSPLHF. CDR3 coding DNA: TGTGCCAGTAGTATGATGGACAGGTATTCACCCCTCCACTTT.

CDR3 loop: CASSPALQGEAFF. In DNA, the CDR3 is TGTGCCAGCAGTCCCGCGTTGCAGGGAGAAGCTTTCTTT. The V gene is TRBV7-9, the J gene TRBJ1-1, with D possibly being TRBD1 (5 bases). The ends were cut back, 6 bases at V and 8 bases at J, with 16 bases in the middle. This CDR3 is built from 13 residues. The V gene's germline CDR1 is SEHNR and CDR2 FQNEAQ (reference sequence).